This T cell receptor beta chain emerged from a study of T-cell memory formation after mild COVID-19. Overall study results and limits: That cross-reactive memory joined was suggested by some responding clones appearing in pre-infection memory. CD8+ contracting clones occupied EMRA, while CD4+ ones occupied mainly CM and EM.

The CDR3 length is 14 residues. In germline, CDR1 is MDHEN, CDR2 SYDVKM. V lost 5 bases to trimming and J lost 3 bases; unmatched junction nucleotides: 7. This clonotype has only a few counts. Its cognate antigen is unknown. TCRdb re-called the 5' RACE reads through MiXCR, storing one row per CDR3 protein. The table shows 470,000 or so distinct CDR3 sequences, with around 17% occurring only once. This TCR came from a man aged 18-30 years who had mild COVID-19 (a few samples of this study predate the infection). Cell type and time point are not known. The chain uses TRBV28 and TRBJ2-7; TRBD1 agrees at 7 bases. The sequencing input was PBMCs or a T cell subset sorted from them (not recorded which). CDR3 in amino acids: CASSRTGSLYEQYF. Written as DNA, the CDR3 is TGTGCCAGCAGTCGGACAGGCAGCCTCTACGAGCAGTACTTC.